The clone carrying this TCR beta chain came up a few times. As yet, its antigen is unknown. The sample belongs to a study of T cell repertoires in cytomegalovirus infection. Study information: HLA-B-restricted CMV epitopes that are well studied were used alongside recently identified HLA-C-restricted ones.

Using its own MiXCR run on the reads, TCRdb lists one record per CDR3 protein. The data hold 69,000 or so distinct CDR3 sequences, with 25% to 30% observed a single time. Broader study findings: CMV carriers having the relevant HLA were flagged by cumulative public TCR beta family frequency. Dominating the ex vivo response were TCR beta clonotypes that were CMV-specific and HLA-C-restricted.

Trimming pared 4 bases from V and 5 bases from J, leaving 6 bases between. The CDR3 is 11 residues long. This TCR was recovered from a human donor in good health (CMV status not recorded). Some clones in this sample may be carry-over from other donors' samples. This material consisted of CD8+ T cells from cultured PBMCs, taken from culture after CMV antigen stimulation. The V and J genes are TRBV12-3 or TRBV12-4 and TRBJ2-7; D unclear. The CDR3 here is CASSYSDEQYF. For the CDR3, the DNA is TGTGCCAGCAGTTACAGTGACGAGCAGTACTTC.